These 3 T cell receptor beta chains share one sample of origin, sequenced in a study of T cells in Graves' hyperthyroidism and ophthalmopathy. TCR beta CDR3 region amplification was performed from RNA transcripts. TCR CDR3 regions were first amplified by RT-PCR with HTBI primers. TCRdb processed the multiplex PCR reads anew with MiXCR; each CDR3 protein has one entry. This table holds about 680,000 distinct CDR3 sequences, under 45% found once. The sequenced material came from blood. Receptors originate from a middle-aged woman with Graves' hyperthyroidism.

The chain is built from TRBV5-1 and TRBJ1-1, with D uncertain. The V and J ends lost 4 bases and 1 base respectively, with 11 bases between them. Germline CDR1 is SGHRS and CDR2 is YFSETQ. The CDR3 contains 14 residues. In nucleotides, the CDR3 is TGCGCCAGCAGCACCACGGATCAGAACACTGAAGCTTTCTTT. This translates into CASSTTDQNTEAFF.

In its sample, this clonotype was seen many times. This chain joins TRBV20-1 and TRBJ2-5; D is tentatively TRBD1 or TRBD2 (6 bases each). Trimming shortened V by 0 bases and J by 5 bases, and 16 bases separated the two germline ends. Germline assignment: CDR1 DFQATT and CDR2 SNEGSKA (reference sequence). The CDR3 contains 15 residues. The CDR3 protein is CSARDVTGAVETQYF. The CDR3 DNA is TGCAGTGCTAGAGATGTGACGGGGGCGGTGGAGACCCAGTACTTC.

This clonotype was seen ten or more times. The V gene is TRBV15, the J gene TRBJ2-7; 7 bases are shared with TRBD2. The CDR3 contains 16 residues. Per germline, CDR1 LNHNV and CDR2 YYDKDF (reference sequence). With V trimmed by 1 base and J by 0 bases, 6 bases remained unmatched. The CDR3 DNA sequence: TGTGCCACCAGCAGAGTCAAGCGGGGAGACTCCTACGAGCAGTACTTC. It codes for CATSRVKRGDSYEQYF.